This TCR beta chain is from a study of cytomegalovirus exposure and HLA in healthy donors. Germline V gene data show CDR1 as SGHNT and CDR2 as YYREEE (reference sequence). The CDR3 is 18 residues long. V was clipped by 0 bases and J by 0 bases; unmatched bases: 7. TCRdb's table, derived via immunoSEQ multiplex PCR, lists solely in-frame clones and lacks some. The sample contains some 170,000 clones, approximately 87% of which appear only once. The TCR originated in a woman aged 25-40 years in good health and CMV-seronegative. This chain connects TRBV5-4 to TRBJ1-1; TRBD1 matches at 11 bases. Sequencing used PBMCs. This chain's CDR3 is CASSLGTGGVMMNTEAFF. In nucleotides, the CDR3 is TGTGCCAGCAGCTTGGGGACAGGGGGCGTCATGATGAACACTGAAGCTTTCTTT.